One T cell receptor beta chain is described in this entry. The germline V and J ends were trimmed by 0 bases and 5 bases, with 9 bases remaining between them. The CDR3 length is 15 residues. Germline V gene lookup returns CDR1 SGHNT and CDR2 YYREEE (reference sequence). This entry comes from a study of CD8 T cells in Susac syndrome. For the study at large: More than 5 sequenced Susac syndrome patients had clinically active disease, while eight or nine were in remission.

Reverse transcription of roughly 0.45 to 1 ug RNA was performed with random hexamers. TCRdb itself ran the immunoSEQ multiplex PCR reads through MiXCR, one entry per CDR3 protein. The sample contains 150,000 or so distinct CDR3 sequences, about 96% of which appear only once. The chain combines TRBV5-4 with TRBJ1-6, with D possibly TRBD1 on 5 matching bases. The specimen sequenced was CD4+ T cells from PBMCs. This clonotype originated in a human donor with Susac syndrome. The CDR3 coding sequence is TGTGCCAGCAGCTTGGGTTCAGGGAATAATTCACCCCTCCACTTT. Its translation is CASSLGSGNNSPLHF.